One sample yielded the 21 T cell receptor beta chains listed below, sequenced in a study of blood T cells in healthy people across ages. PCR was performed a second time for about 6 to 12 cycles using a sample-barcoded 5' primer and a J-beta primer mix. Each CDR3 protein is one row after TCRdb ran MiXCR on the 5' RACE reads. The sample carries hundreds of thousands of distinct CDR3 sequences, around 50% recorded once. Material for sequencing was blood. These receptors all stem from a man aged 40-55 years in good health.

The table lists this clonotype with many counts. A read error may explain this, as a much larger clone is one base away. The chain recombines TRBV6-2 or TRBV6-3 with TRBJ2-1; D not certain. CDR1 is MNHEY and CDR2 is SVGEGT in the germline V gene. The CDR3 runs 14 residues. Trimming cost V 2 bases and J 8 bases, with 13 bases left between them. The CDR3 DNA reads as TGTGCCAGCAGTTACGCAGAGAACCGAGATGAGCAGTTCTTC. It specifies CASSYAENRDEQFF.

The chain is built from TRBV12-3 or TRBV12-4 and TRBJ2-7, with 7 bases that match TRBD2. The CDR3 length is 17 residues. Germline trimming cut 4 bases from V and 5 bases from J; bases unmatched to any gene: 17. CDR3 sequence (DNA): TGTGCCAGCAGTTGGGAAGGTGGGCGGGAGCCTATCCACGAGCAGTACTTC. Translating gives CASSWEGGREPIHEQYF.

Written as DNA, the CDR3 is TGTGCCAGCAGTCTCCTGACTATTACCGGGGAGCTGTTTTTT. As protein: CASSLLTITGELFF. The chain couples TRBV12-3 or TRBV12-4 to TRBJ2-2; D is possibly TRBD2 (5 bases). The CDR3 covers 14 residues. Trimming shortened V by 5 bases and J by 5 bases, and 12 bases separated the two germline ends.

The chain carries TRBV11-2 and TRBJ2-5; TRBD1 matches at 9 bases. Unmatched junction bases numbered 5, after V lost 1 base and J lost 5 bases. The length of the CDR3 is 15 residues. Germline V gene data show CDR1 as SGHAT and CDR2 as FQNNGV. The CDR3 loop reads CASSLANRGPETQYF. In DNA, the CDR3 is TGTGCCAGCAGCTTAGCGAACAGGGGGCCGGAGACCCAGTACTTC.

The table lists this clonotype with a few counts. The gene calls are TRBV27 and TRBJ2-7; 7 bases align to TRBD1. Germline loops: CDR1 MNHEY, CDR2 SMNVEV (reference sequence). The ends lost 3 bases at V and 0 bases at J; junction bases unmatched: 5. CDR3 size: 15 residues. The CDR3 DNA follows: TGTGCCAGCAGTTTCGACCGGGACAGCTCCTACGAGCAGTACTTC. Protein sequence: CASSFDRDSSYEQYF.

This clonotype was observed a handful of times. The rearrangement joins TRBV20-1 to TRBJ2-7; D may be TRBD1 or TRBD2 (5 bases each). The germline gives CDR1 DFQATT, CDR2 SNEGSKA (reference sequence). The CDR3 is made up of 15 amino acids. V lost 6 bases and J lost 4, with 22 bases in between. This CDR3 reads CSASAVRDGYYEQYF. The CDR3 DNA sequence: TGCAGTGCCTCCGCCGTCCGGGACGGCTATTACGAGCAGTACTTC.

The CDR3 nucleotides are TGTGCCTGGGGGGCGGGGGTTGGTGAGCAGTTCTTC. It yields the protein CAWGAGVGEQFF. The V call is TRBV30, the J call TRBJ2-1, with TRBD2 matching over 7 bases. The V gene end was trimmed by 5 bases and the J gene end by 9 bases; junction bases not matched to a gene: 7. Germline CDR1 GTSNPN, CDR2 SVGIG (reference sequence). The CDR3 is made up of 12 amino acids.

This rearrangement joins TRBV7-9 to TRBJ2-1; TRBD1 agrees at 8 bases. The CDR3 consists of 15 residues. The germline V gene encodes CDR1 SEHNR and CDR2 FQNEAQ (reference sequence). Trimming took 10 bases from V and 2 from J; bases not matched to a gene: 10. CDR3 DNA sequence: TGTGCCACCAATAGGGGGACAGGACCCTACAATGAGCAGTTCTTC. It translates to CATNRGTGPYNEQFF. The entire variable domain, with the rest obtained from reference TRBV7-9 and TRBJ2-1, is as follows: DTGVSQNPRHKITKRGQNVTFRCDPISEHNRLYWYRQTLGQGPEFLTYFQNEAQLEKSRLLSDRFSAERPKGSFSTLEIQRTEQGDSAMYLCATNRGTGPYNEQFFGPGTRLTVL.

The CDR3, as DNA: TGTGCCACCAGCGGGAACGTCCGGGACAGGGAGAGCTATGGCTACACCTTC. Translated, it gives CATSGNVRDRESYGYTF. The rearrangement joins TRBV15 to TRBJ1-2; 9 bases map to TRBD1. The CDR3 totals 17 residues. V was pared by 5 bases and J by 4 bases, with 14 bases of the junction left unmatched. Germline values: CDR1 LNHNV, CDR2 YYDKDF (reference sequence).

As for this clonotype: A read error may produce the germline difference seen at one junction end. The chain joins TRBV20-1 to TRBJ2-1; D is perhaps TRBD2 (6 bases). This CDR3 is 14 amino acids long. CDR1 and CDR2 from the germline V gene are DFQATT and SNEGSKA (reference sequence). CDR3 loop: CSARDFRRGDEQFF. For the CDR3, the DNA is TGCAGTGCTAGAGATTTCCGGAGGGGCGATGAGCAGTTTTTC.

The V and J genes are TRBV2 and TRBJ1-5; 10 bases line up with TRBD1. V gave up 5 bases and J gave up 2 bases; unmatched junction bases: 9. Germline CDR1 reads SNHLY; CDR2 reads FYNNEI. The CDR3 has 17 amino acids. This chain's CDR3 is CASSRQGAAFGNQPQHF. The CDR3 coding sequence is TGTGCCAGCAGTAGACAGGGGGCTGCTTTCGGCAATCAGCCCCAGCATTTT.

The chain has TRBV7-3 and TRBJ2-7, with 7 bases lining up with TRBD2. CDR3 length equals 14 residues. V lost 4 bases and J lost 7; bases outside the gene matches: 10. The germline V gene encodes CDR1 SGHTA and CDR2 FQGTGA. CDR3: CASSSVAGSGEQYF. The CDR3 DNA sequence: TGTGCCAGCAGCTCAGTAGCGGGTAGCGGTGAGCAGTACTTC.

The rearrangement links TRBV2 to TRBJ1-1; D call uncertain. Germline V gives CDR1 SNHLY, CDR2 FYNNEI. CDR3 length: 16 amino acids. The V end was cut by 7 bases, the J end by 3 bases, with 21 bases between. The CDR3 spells CASTSIQQRGYTEAFF. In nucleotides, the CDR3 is TGTGCCAGCACCTCAATACAGCAACGAGGGTACACTGAAGCTTTCTTT.

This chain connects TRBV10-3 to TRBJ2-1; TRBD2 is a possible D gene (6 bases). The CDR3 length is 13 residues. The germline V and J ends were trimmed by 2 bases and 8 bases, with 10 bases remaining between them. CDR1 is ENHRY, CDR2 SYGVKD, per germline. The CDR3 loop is CAISEGTGDEQFF. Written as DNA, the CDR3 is TGTGCCATCAGTGAGGGGACGGGGGATGAGCAGTTCTTC.

The CDR3, as DNA: TGTGCCACCAGTGATCTCCTCTCGGAGCAGTACTTC. Its translation: CATSDLLSEQYF. The gene calls are TRBV24-1 and TRBJ2-7; D remains unclear. Looked up from germline, CDR1 is KGHDR and CDR2 is SFDVKD. The CDR3 runs to 12 residues. Trimming took 3 bases from V and 7 from J, leaving 9 bases between them.

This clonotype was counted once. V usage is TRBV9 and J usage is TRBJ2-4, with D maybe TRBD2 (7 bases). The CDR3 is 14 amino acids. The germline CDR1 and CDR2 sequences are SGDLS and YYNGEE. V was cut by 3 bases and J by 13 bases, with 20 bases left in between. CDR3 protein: CASSDGTPGGGQYF. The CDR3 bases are TGTGCCAGCAGCGACGGGACACCGGGGGGCGGGCAGTACTTC.

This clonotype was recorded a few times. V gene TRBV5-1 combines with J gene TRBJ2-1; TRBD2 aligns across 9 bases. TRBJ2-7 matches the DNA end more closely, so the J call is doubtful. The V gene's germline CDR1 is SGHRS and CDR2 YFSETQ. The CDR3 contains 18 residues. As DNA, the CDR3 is TGCGCCAGCAGCTTGGATTTGACTAGCGGTCTCCCCTACAATGAGCAGTACTTC. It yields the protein CASSLDLTSGLPYNEQYF.

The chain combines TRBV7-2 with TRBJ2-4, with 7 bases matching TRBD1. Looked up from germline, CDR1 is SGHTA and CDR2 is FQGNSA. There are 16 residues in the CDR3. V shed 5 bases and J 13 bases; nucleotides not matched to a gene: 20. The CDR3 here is CASSRNRGQQGQEQYF. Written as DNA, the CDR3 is TGTGCCAGCAGCCGAAATAGGGGGCAACAGGGGCAAGAGCAGTACTTC.

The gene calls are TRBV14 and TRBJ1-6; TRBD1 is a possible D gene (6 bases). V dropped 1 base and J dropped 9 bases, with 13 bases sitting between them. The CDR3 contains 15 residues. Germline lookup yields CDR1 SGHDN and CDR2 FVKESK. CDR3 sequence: CASSQVMTGPSPLHF. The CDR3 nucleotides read TGTGCCAGCAGCCAAGTAATGACAGGCCCTTCACCCCTCCACTTT.

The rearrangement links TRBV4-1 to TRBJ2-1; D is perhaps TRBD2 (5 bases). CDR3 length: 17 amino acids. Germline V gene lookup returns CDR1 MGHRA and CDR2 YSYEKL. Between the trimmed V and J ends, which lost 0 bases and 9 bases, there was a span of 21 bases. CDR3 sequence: CASSQDRLASNRGEQFF. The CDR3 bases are TGCGCCAGCAGCCAAGATCGGCTAGCCTCTAACAGAGGTGAGCAGTTCTTC.

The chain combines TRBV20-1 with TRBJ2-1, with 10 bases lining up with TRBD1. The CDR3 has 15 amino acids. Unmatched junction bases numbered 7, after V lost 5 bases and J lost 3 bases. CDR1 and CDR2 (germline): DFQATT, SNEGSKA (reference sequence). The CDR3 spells CSAPTWDRGYNEQFF. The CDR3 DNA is TGCAGTGCTCCTACCTGGGACAGGGGCTACAATGAGCAGTTCTTC.